The 20 T cell receptor beta chains given below trace back to one sample, sequenced in a study of early T cells in non-severe SARS-CoV-2 infection. MiXCR, run by TCRdb on the 5' RACE reads, gives a single entry per CDR3 protein. The sample yields tens of thousands of distinct CDR3 sequences, under 7.5% seen once. Sequenced here: whole blood, sampled at baseline. The receptors stem from an adult who was a healthcare worker with PCR-confirmed SARS-CoV-2 infection or an uninfected control (not recorded which).

This clonotype was counted only a few times. The rearrangement uses TRBV5-1 and TRBJ2-2, with 13 bases identical to TRBD2. This CDR3 comprises 16 residues. Germline CDR1 SGHRS, CDR2 YFSETQ. Trimming cost V 4 bases and J 5 bases; bases outside gene matches: 5. The CDR3 here is CASSLWTSGGTGELFF. The CDR3 DNA reads as TGCGCCAGCAGCCTATGGACTAGCGGGGGTACCGGGGAGCTGTTTTTT.

This clonotype was seen ten or more times. The rearrangement links TRBV19 to TRBJ2-1; 7 nucleotides match TRBD2. CDR1 LNHDA and CDR2 SQIVND come from the germline V gene (reference sequence). This CDR3 spans 15 amino acids. V was pared by 5 bases and J by 9 bases, with 13 bases of the junction left unmatched. The CDR3 DNA is TGTGCCAGTAGTCGACGGGACCTAGCGGAGGGTGAGCAGTTCTTC. Translating gives CASSRRDLAEGEQFF.

The chain's CDR3 is CASSQAGGMNTEAFF. CDR3 nucleotides: TGTGCCAGCAGCCAAGCTGGGGGGATGAACACTGAAGCTTTCTTT. The V gene is TRBV3-1, the J gene TRBJ1-1, with D possibly matching TRBD1 (5 bases). Trimming shortened V by 1 base and J by 0 bases, and 9 bases separated the two germline ends. CDR1 is LGHDT, CDR2 YNNKEL, per germline (reference sequence). This CDR3 spans 15 amino acids. Looking up the rest from reference TRBV3-1 and TRBJ1-1 gives the full variable domain: DTAVSQTPKYLVTQMGNDKSIKCEQNLGHDTMYWYKQDSKKFLKIMFSYNNKELIINETVPNRFSPKSPDKAHLNLHINSLELGDSAVYFCASSQAGGMNTEAFFGQGTRLTVV.

This clonotype has more than one count but fewer than ten. The V and J genes are TRBV5-1 and TRBJ2-1; 9 bases match TRBD1. In germline, CDR1 is SGHRS, CDR2 YFSETQ. The CDR3 has 16 residues. J gave up 1 base and V 3 bases, and 5 bases lay outside the gene matches. CDR3 sequence reads: CASSSAGQGSYNEQFF. CDR3 nucleotide sequence: TGCGCCAGCAGCTCAGCGGGACAGGGTTCCTACAATGAGCAGTTCTTC.

Ten or more counts support this clonotype. The chain combines TRBV11-2 with TRBJ2-1; 13 nucleotides align to TRBD2. V lost 3 bases and J lost 0; bases outside the gene matches: 8. Per germline, CDR1 SGHAT and CDR2 FQNNGV. The CDR3 is made up of 19 amino acids. The CDR3 loop is CASSFRGLAGAASYNEQFF. CDR3 nucleotides: TGTGCCAGCAGCTTTCGAGGACTAGCGGGAGCGGCCTCCTACAATGAGCAGTTCTTC.

This clonotype has only a few counts. The chain links TRBV10-2 to TRBJ2-3; D ambiguous. Trimming took off 2 bases at V and 0 bases at J, with 9 bases between the two ends. From germline, CDR1 is WSHSY and CDR2 SAAADI. The CDR3 is 15 residues long. In DNA form, the CDR3 reads TGCGCCAGCAGTGAGAGGAGCCCTAGCACAGATACGCAGTATTTT. Its translation is CASSERSPSTDTQYF.

V usage is TRBV7-6 and J usage is TRBJ2-3; D is perhaps TRBD2 (5 bases). Germline V CDR1 and CDR2: SGHVS, FNYEAQ. The V end was cut by 3 bases, the J end by 3 bases, with 10 bases between. CDR3 length equals 14 residues. The CDR3 DNA sequence: TGTGCCAGCAGCTTCTCTCGGGGTACAGATACGCAGTATTTT. Translating gives CASSFSRGTDTQYF.

The CDR3 sequence is CASSRGQQALNYGYTF. CDR3 nucleotides: TGTGCCAGCAGCCGGGGACAGCAAGCCCTAAACTATGGCTACACCTTC. This chain connects TRBV6-2 or TRBV6-3 to TRBJ1-2; 7 bases fit TRBD1. V lost 6 bases and J lost 2; bases outside the gene matches: 12. Germline V gives CDR1 MNHEY, CDR2 SVGEGT. The CDR3 length is 16 residues.

The V and J genes are TRBV6-1 and TRBJ1-1; 7 bases map to TRBD1. This CDR3 is 14 amino acids long. Germline V CDR1 and CDR2: MNHNS, SASEGT. V trimming: 5 bases; J trimming: 4 bases; junction bases outside the gene matches: 7. The CDR3 DNA reads as TGTGCCAGCAGTTTGACAGGGCTGGGCACTGAAGCTTTCTTT. The encoded protein is CASSLTGLGTEAFF.

J is TRBJ2-1 and V is TRBV24-1; D is unresolved. The CDR3 runs 15 residues. CDR1 is KGHDR and CDR2 is SFDVKD in the germline V gene. The germline V and J ends were trimmed by 3 bases and 5 bases, with 13 bases remaining between them. CDR3 sequence: CATSDIARLDNEQFF. For the CDR3, the DNA is TGTGCCACCAGTGATATAGCCCGTCTCGACAATGAGCAGTTCTTC.

This clonotype was recorded at least ten times. The chain combines TRBV5-1 with TRBJ2-1, with TRBD2 matching over 12 bases. The V segment lost 3 bases and the J segment 4 bases; nucleotides outside the gene matches: 8. The germline V gene has CDR1 SGHRS and CDR2 YFSETQ. The CDR3 consists of 17 residues. CDR3 sequence reads: CASSSETSGGNYNEQFF. Here the CDR3 DNA reads TGCGCCAGCAGCTCCGAGACTAGCGGGGGAAATTACAATGAGCAGTTCTTC.

The V gene is TRBV6-1, the J gene TRBJ1-4, with TRBD1 identical over 8 bases. V gave up 8 bases and J gave up 7 bases; unmatched junction bases: 3. From germline, CDR1 is MNHNS and CDR2 SASEGT. This CDR3 is built from 12 residues. The chain's CDR3 is CASSDRGEKLFF. For the CDR3, the DNA is TGTGCCAGCTCCGACAGGGGTGAAAAACTGTTTTTT.

This clonotype was seen repeatedly, ten times or more. The rearrangement links TRBV9 to TRBJ2-7; a weak D match, TRBD1 (5 bases). Germline-derived CDR1 and CDR2 are SGDLS and YYNGEE. There are 14 residues in the CDR3. The ends were cut back, 0 bases at V and 5 bases at J, with 12 bases in the middle. CDR3 sequence reads: CASSVAQGPHEQYF. The CDR3 bases are TGTGCCAGCAGCGTAGCCCAGGGCCCCCACGAGCAGTACTTC.

This clonotype was detected only a few times. The CDR3 DNA follows: TGTGCCAGCACCCCGAGAGGGAGCGGGAGGGACAATGAGCAGTTCTTC. Translated, it gives CASTPRGSGRDNEQFF. V and J are TRBV14 and TRBJ2-1, with 10 bases identical to TRBD2. This CDR3 comprises 16 residues. Germline V gives CDR1 SGHDN, CDR2 FVKESK. Trimming at V came to 7 bases and at J to 5 bases, leaving 11 bases not matched to a gene.

This clonotype was recorded many times. The chain links TRBV28 to TRBJ2-3; 9 bases line up with TRBD2. Germline V gene sequence: CDR1 MDHEN, CDR2 SYDVKM. CDR3 length: 17 residues. Trimming at V came to 3 bases and at J to 4 bases, leaving 11 bases not matched to a gene. The CDR3 protein is CASSLVPSGIRADTQYF. Written as DNA, the CDR3 is TGTGCCAGCAGTTTGGTCCCTAGCGGGATCAGGGCAGATACGCAGTATTTT.

V usage is TRBV11-3 and J usage is TRBJ2-1; a possible D gene is TRBD2 (6 bases). Looked up from germline, CDR1 is SGHNT and CDR2 is YENEEA. V lost 3 bases and J lost 3, with 9 bases in between. There are 14 residues in the CDR3. CDR3 in amino acids: CASSLEGNYNEQFF. CDR3 sequence (DNA): TGTGCCAGCAGCTTGGAGGGCAACTACAATGAGCAGTTCTTC.

This clonotype was recorded a few times. This sequence joins TRBV7-8 and TRBJ2-5; perhaps TRBD1 as D (6 bases). Trimming pared 1 base from V and 2 bases from J, leaving 14 bases between. This CDR3 is built from 16 residues. Germline loops: CDR1 SGHVS, CDR2 FQNEAQ. Written as DNA, the CDR3 is TGTGCCAGCAGCTTAGATCCGGGACACTTTCAAGAGACCCAGTACTTC. It is translated as CASSLDPGHFQETQYF.

In this sample, this clonotype turned up many times. The chain carries TRBV27 and TRBJ1-3, with D hard to call. Germline CDR1 is MNHEY and CDR2 is SMNVEV (reference sequence). CDR3 size: 14 residues. V lost 3 bases, J lost 0 bases, and 6 bases lay in between. The CDR3 sequence: CASSFTPSGNTIYF. CDR3 nucleotide sequence: TGTGCCAGCAGTTTTACACCCTCTGGAAACACCATATATTTT.

V is TRBV24-1 and J is TRBJ2-1; TRBD1 might be the D (6 bases). V dropped 3 bases and J dropped 12 bases, with 17 bases sitting between them. This CDR3 is 14 amino acids long. Germline V gene sequence: CDR1 KGHDR, CDR2 SFDVKD. The CDR3 nucleotides are TGTGCCACCAGTGATCACTACAGGTGGGACATGCAGTTCTTC. It yields the protein CATSDHYRWDMQFF.

This clonotype was recorded a few times. The DNA of the CDR3 is TGCGCCAGCAGTGATTCAGTATTAGAGACCCAGTACTTC. Translation: CASSDSVLETQYF. J is TRBJ2-5 and V is TRBV10-2; D not certain. Deletions cut 3 bases from V and 4 bases from J, with 9 bases between. CDR1 is WSHSY and CDR2 is SAAADI in the germline V gene. The CDR3 loop spans 13 amino acids.